This T cell receptor (beta chain) is from a study of shared clonotypes between healthy human individuals. Study details: A donor's plate count was three for CD4 naive and three for CD4 memory; CD8 naive had two and CD8 memory one. Study-level results: Rarefaction curves obtained for sorted subsets showed sequencing incomplete despite large depth.

Positively selected for CCR7, the CD45RO-negative cells used as naive CD8 cells excluded terminally differentiated effector memory CD45RA+ cells. Sequenced by immunoSEQ multiplex PCR; TCRdb stores in-frame clones only, minus some. This table has about 2 million clones, about 94% appearing once. On this clone itself: The antigen remains unidentified.

V lost 5 bases, J lost 2 bases, and 23 bases lay in between. Germline V gene data show CDR1 as PRHDT and CDR2 as FYEKMQ (reference sequence). The CDR3 is 18 residues long. This sequence was found in a man younger than 35 in good health. Source material: naive CD8+ T cells sorted from blood. The chain joins TRBV13 to TRBJ2-3; a weak D match, TRBD2 (5 bases). The CDR3: CASSPWTGSGEFTDTQYF. In DNA, the CDR3 is TGTGCCAGCAGCCCATGGACTGGGAGCGGAGAGTTCACAGATACGCAGTATTTT.